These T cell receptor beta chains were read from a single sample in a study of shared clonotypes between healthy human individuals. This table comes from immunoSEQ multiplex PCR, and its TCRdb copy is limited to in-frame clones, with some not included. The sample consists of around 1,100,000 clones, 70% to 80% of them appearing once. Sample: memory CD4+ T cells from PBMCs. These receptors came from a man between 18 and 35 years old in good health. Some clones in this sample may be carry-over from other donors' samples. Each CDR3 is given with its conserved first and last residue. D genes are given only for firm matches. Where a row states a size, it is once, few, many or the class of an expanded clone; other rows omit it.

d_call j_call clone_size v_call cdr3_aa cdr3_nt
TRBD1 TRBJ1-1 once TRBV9 CASSVTGATEAFF TGTGCCAGCAGCGTAACAGGGGCCACTGAAGCTTTCTTT
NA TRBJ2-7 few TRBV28 CASSLRAPPTYTIYEQYF TGTGCCAGCAGTTTACGGGCCCCGCCGACATATACAATCTACGAGCAGTACTTC
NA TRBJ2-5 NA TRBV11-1 CASSPRAARETQYF TGTGCCAGCAGCCCCCGAGCCGCCAGGGAGACCCAGTACTTC
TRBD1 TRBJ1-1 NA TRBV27 CASSPSDRGNTEAFF TGTGCCAGCAGCCCATCGGACAGGGGGAACACTGAAGCTTTCTTT
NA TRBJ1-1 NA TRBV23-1 CASSQSRGGKPEAFF TGCGCCAGCAGTCAATCTCGTGGAGGGAAGCCTGAAGCTTTCTTT
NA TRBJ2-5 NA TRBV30 CAWSAQSETQYF TGTGCCTGGAGCGCTCAGTCGGAGACCCAGTACTTC
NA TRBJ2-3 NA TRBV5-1 CASRVSVSSDTQYF TGCGCCAGCAGAGTAAGCGTATCCTCGGATACGCAGTATTTT
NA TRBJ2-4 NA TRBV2 CASSGSSAKNIQYF TGTGCCAGCAGTGGGAGCAGCGCCAAAAACATTCAGTACTTC
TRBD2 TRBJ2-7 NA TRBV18 CASSLGRSYEQYF TGTGCCAGCTCCCTCGGGAGGTCCTACGAGCAGTACTTC
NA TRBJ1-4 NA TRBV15 CATSTTLGVGEKLFF TGTGCCACCAGCACAACCCTGGGGGTGGGTGAAAAACTGTTTTTT
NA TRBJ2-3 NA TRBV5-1 CASSLDRASTDTQYF TGCGCCAGCAGCTTGGACCGAGCTAGCACAGATACGCAGTATTTT
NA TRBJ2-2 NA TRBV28 CASSLTGIPGELFF TGTGCCAGCAGTTTAACGGGGATTCCCGGGGAGCTGTTTTTT
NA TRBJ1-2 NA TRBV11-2 CASSAIRTDYYGYTF TGTGCCAGCAGCGCGATTCGGACAGATTACTATGGCTACACCTTC
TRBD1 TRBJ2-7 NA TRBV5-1 CASSPGQGSYEQYF TGCGCCAGCAGCCCCGGACAGGGTTCCTACGAGCAGTACTTC
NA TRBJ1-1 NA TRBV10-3 CAISGLANTEAFF TGTGCCATCAGTGGCCTAGCTAACACTGAAGCTTTCTTT
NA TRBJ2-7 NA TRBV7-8 CASSLVASLYF TGTGCCAGCAGCTTAGTTGCCAGCCTGTACTTC
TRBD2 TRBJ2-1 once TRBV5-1 CASSLDQREVNEQFF TGCGCCAGCAGCTTGGACCAGCGGGAGGTAAATGAGCAGTTCTTC
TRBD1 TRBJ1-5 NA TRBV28 CASSRETGGGNQPQHF TGTGCCAGCAGTCGAGAGACAGGGGGCGGGAATCAGCCCCAGCATTTT
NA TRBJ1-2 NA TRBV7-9 CASSLAGLGYTF TGTGCCAGCAGCTTAGCGGGCTTGGGCTACACCTTC
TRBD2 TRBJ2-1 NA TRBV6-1 CASSGTSGSHEQFF TGTGCCAGCAGCGGGACTAGCGGGAGTCATGAGCAGTTCTTC
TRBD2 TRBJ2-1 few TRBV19 CASSPRTSGSYNEQFF TGTGCCAGTAGTCCTCGGACTAGCGGGTCCTACAATGAGCAGTTCTTC
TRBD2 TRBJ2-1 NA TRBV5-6 CASRLGFAGARNEQFF TGTGCCAGCAGATTGGGATTTGCGGGAGCTCGCAATGAGCAGTTCTTC
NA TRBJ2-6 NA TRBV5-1 CASPRDSGANVLTF TGCGCCAGCCCCCGAGATTCTGGGGCCAACGTCCTGACTTTC